What follows are 27 T cell receptor beta chains derived from one specimen sequenced in a study of Ad26.COV2.S vaccination and SARS-CoV-2 variants. Treatment: 15 to 20 received Ad26.COV2.S at low or high dose, single or two shots; five or six received placebo; per-sample allocation not given. Sample collection was performed on day 63 after the first vaccine or placebo injection. Data came from immunoSEQ multiplex PCR; TCRdb stores just in-frame clones and leaves some out. Here the sample spans 450,000 to 550,000 clones, 80% to 90% being singletons. Sequences were derived from peripheral blood, sampled in a trial of Ad26.COV2.S vaccine versus placebo. These receptors were taken from a person aged 18-65 years who received the Ad26.COV2.S COVID-19 vaccine or a placebo.

The rearrangement links TRBV7-9 to TRBJ2-7, with a possible D match to TRBD1 (6 bases). The CDR3 runs to 12 residues. CDR1 and CDR2 from the germline V gene are SEHNR and FQNEAQ (reference sequence). Trimming cost V 11 bases and J 2 bases, with 13 bases left between them. In nucleotides, the CDR3 is TGTGCCTCCAAGGGGGAAACCTACGAGCAGTACTTC. This codes for CASKGETYEQYF. Variable domain in full (rest from reference TRBV7-9 and TRBJ2-7): DTGVSQNPRHKITKRGQNVTFRCDPISEHNRLYWYRQTLGQGPEFLTYFQNEAQLEKSRLLSDRFSAERPKGSFSTLEIQRTEQGDSAMYLCASKGETYEQYFGPGTRLTVT.

This clone was picked up a small number of times. V is TRBV6-2 or TRBV6-3 and J is TRBJ2-5; 9 nucleotides agree with TRBD1. V lost 5 bases and J lost 2; bases outside the gene matches: 3. Germline V gene lookup returns CDR1 MNHEY and CDR2 SVGEGT. The CDR3 totals 14 residues. Here the CDR3 reads CASSADRGQETQYF. The CDR3 coding sequence is TGTGCCAGCAGTGCGGACAGGGGACAAGAGACCCAGTACTTC.

This clone was found a few times. The chain combines TRBV28 with TRBJ1-2, with D tentatively TRBD1 (5 bases). The germline V gene encodes CDR1 MDHEN and CDR2 SYDVKM. The CDR3 has 14 amino acids. The V end lost 3 bases, the J end lost 3 bases, and 11 bases lay between the germline ends. DNA for the CDR3: TGTGCCAGCAGTTTTGGGGGGTTAGACTATGGCTACACCTTC. It codes for CASSFGGLDYGYTF.

The chain couples TRBV7-2 to TRBJ2-7; D is unresolved. Trimming shortened V by 2 bases and J by 3 bases, and 17 bases separated the two germline ends. The germline V gene has CDR1 SGHTA and CDR2 FQGNSA. There are 16 residues in the CDR3. CDR3: CASSLTTSVNGYEQYF. CDR3 sequence (DNA): TGTGCCAGCAGCTTAACTACCAGCGTTAACGGCTACGAGCAGTACTTC.

This chain uses TRBV4-1 with TRBJ2-2; D may match TRBD1 or TRBD2 (5 bases each). V lost 0 bases and J 1 base, leaving 9 bases between the germline ends. CDR3 length equals 16 residues. CDR1 and CDR2 from the germline V gene are MGHRA and YSYEKL. CDR3 in amino acids: CASSQDPGRNTGELFF. DNA of the CDR3: TGCGCCAGCAGCCAAGATCCGGGGCGGAACACCGGGGAGCTGTTTTTT.

The chain links TRBV3-1 (or the pseudogene TRBV3-2) to TRBJ2-1, with D possibly called TRBD1 or TRBD2 (5 bases each). The germline V gene has CDR1 LGHDT and CDR2 YNNKEL (reference sequence). The CDR3 covers 12 residues. V was clipped by 1 base and J by 11 bases, with 9 bases between them. The CDR3 spells CASSQVGEQQFF. The CDR3 nucleotides are TGTGCCAGCAGCCAAGTGGGGGAGCAGCAGTTCTTC.

In its sample, this clone was seen once. The CDR3 loop reads CASSRQGEAFF. The CDR3 DNA reads as TGTGCCAGCAGTCGACAGGGTGAAGCTTTCTTT. V and J are TRBV12-3 or TRBV12-4 and TRBJ1-1; TRBD1 aligns across 7 bases. The CDR3 extends over 11 amino acids. The J segment lost 7 bases and the V segment lost 5 bases, leaving 1 base of the junction unmatched.

CDR3 sequence (DNA): TGTGCCAGCAGTTCCCAACGGTATGGCTACACCTTC. This gives the protein CASSSQRYGYTF. V usage is TRBV6-2 or TRBV6-3 and J usage is TRBJ1-2, with D hard to call. Germline V gives CDR1 MNHEY, CDR2 SVGEGT. The CDR3 is 12 residues long. V lost 4 bases, J lost 5 bases, and 8 bases lay in between.

This rearrangement joins TRBV5-5 to TRBJ1-1; TRBD1 might be the D (6 bases). The ends were cut back, 7 bases at V and 0 bases at J, with 10 bases in the middle. The CDR3 has 13 residues. The germline CDR1 and CDR2 sequences are SGHKS and YYEKEE (reference sequence). The CDR3 spells CASHRGLNTEAFF. In DNA form, the CDR3 reads TGTGCCAGCCATAGGGGGTTGAACACTGAAGCTTTCTTT.

The chain joins TRBV18 to TRBJ2-1; 9 positions match TRBD1. Trimming removed 6 bases from V and 7 bases from J; junction bases left unmatched: 7. CDR1 and CDR2 (germline): KGHSH, LQKENI. This CDR3 region has 14 residues. The CDR3 DNA is TGTGCCAGCTCTCAAGGACAGGGGCGGAATGAGCAGTTCTTC. Translating it yields CASSQGQGRNEQFF.

This chain links TRBV7-8 with TRBJ1-4, with D uncertain. CDR1 and CDR2 (germline): SGHVS, FQNEAQ. Between the trimmed V and J ends, which lost 2 bases and 8 bases, there was a span of 12 bases. The CDR3 has 14 residues. The CDR3 DNA is TGTGCCAGCAGCTTAAGTGGCCAGAGAGAAAAACTGTTTTTT. It codes for CASSLSGQREKLFF.

V gene TRBV2 combines with J gene TRBJ1-1; TRBD1 matches at 8 bases. There are 13 residues in the CDR3. Germline loops: CDR1 SNHLY, CDR2 FYNNEI. With V trimmed by 7 bases and J by 14 bases, 15 bases remained unmatched. The CDR3: CASKVDRGGSGFF. CDR3 bases: TGTGCCAGCAAGGTCGACAGGGGAGGATCGGGGTTCTTT.

The rearrangement joins TRBV6-5 to TRBJ2-5, with TRBD2 matching over 7 bases. The germline CDR1 and CDR2 sequences are MNHEY and SVGAGI. V gave up 0 bases and J gave up 7 bases; unmatched junction bases: 11. The CDR3 consists of 16 residues. This CDR3 reads CASSYSKSFPGGTQYF. In nucleotides, the CDR3 is TGTGCCAGCAGTTACTCGAAGAGCTTCCCGGGGGGGACCCAGTACTTC.

Worth noting for this clone: Other DNA sequences within the sample encode an identical CDR3. J is TRBJ1-5 and V is TRBV4-1; D unresolved. The CDR3 has 13 amino acids. V lost 1 base and J lost 4, with 5 bases in between. From germline, CDR1 is MGHRA and CDR2 YSYEKL. CDR3 sequence (DNA): TGCGCCAGCAGCCAAGTTGGTAATCAGCCCCAGCATTTT. This encodes CASSQVGNQPQHF.

The rearrangement uses TRBV19 and TRBJ1-2, with D unclear. The CDR3 covers 12 residues. The V and J ends lost 7 bases and 5 bases respectively, with 11 bases between them. Per the germline V gene, CDR1 is LNHDA and CDR2 is SQIVND (reference sequence). The CDR3 DNA follows: TGTGCCAGTACGGCAGGCCCATATGGCTACACCTTC. As protein: CASTAGPYGYTF.

This clone has more than one count but fewer than ten. This chain connects TRBV2 to TRBJ1-1; D not resolved. Germline values: CDR1 SNHLY, CDR2 FYNNEI. The CDR3 extends over 11 amino acids. With 8 bases removed from V and 6 bases from J, the gap between germline ends came to 10 bases. DNA for the CDR3: TGTGCCAGCGGATGGACGGCTGAAGCTTTCTTT. Its protein product is CASGWTAEAFF.

The V call is TRBV30, the J call TRBJ1-1, with no clear D. The V end was cut by 0 bases, the J end by 4 bases, with 9 bases between. The CDR3 is 13 residues long. CDR1 and CDR2 (germline): GTSNPN, SVGIG (reference sequence). CDR3 residues: CAWSVDQLTEAFF. Here the CDR3 DNA reads TGTGCCTGGAGTGTGGATCAGCTCACTGAAGCTTTCTTT.

The chain links TRBV3-1 (or the pseudogene TRBV3-2) to TRBJ2-7; 9 bases fit TRBD1. Germline V gene data show CDR1 as LGHDT and CDR2 as YNNKEL (reference sequence). The CDR3 has 15 amino acids. V gave up 4 bases and J gave up 1 base; unmatched junction bases: 5. CDR3 loop: CASSPGQGRSYEQYF. Here the CDR3 DNA reads TGTGCCAGCAGCCCGGGACAGGGAAGGTCCTACGAGCAGTACTTC.

The chain combines TRBV19 with TRBJ2-7; possible D gene TRBD1, 6 bases. In germline, CDR1 is LNHDA, CDR2 SQIVND (reference sequence). The CDR3 is 14 residues long. Trimming removed 6 bases from V and 4 bases from J, with 16 bases in between. CDR3: CASSTNDRFYEQYF. The CDR3 DNA reads TGTGCCAGTAGCACTAACGACAGGTTTTACGAGCAGTACTTC.

V and J are TRBV6-1 and TRBJ2-7; perhaps D is TRBD1 or TRBD2 (5 bases each). This CDR3 region has 14 residues. The germline CDR1 and CDR2 sequences are MNHNS and SASEGT. Trimming took 1 base from V and 0 from J, leaving 7 bases between them. CDR3 residues: CASSEVGTSYEQYF. CDR3 DNA: TGTGCCAGCAGTGAAGTGGGGACCTCCTACGAGCAGTACTTC.

This chain connects TRBV14 to TRBJ2-2, with D hard to call. In germline, CDR1 is SGHDN, CDR2 FVKESK. V dropped 4 bases and J dropped 3 bases, with 15 bases sitting between them. The CDR3 length is 16 residues. CDR3 coding DNA: TGTGCCAGCAGCCTAGACCGCGTAAGGTACACCGGGGAGCTGTTTTTT. Translated, it gives CASSLDRVRYTGELFF.

This chain connects TRBV18 to TRBJ2-3, with 7 positions matching TRBD2. The CDR3 is 18 amino acids. The V gene's germline CDR1 is KGHSH and CDR2 LQKENI. V shed 1 base and J 4 bases; nucleotides not matched to a gene: 14. The CDR3 DNA is TGTGCCAGCTCACCACGGTTTCAGGCGGGAGCCCTTTCAGATACGCAGTATTTT. Translated, it gives CASSPRFQAGALSDTQYF.

V usage is TRBV27 and J usage is TRBJ1-1; no reliable D call. The ends were cut back, 0 bases at V and 7 bases at J, with 9 bases in the middle. The germline CDR1 and CDR2 sequences are MNHEY and SMNVEV (reference sequence). The CDR3 is 13 residues long. The CDR3 protein is CASSLSGYGEAFF. The DNA for the CDR3 is TGTGCCAGCAGTTTATCTGGGTATGGTGAAGCTTTCTTT.

The DNA of the CDR3 is TGCGCCAGCAGCTTCCAGGGGGCAGGGATCTACGAGCAGTACTTC. This encodes CASSFQGAGIYEQYF. The rearrangement joins TRBV5-1 to TRBJ2-7; TRBD1 agrees at 8 bases. In germline, CDR1 is SGHRS, CDR2 YFSETQ. The CDR3 has 15 amino acids. With V trimmed by 2 bases and J by 3 bases, 7 bases remained unmatched. Filled out from reference TRBV5-1 and TRBJ2-7, the complete variable domain reads KAGVTQTPRYLIKTRGQQVTLSCSPISGHRSVSWYQQTPGQGLQFLFEYFSETQRNKGNFPGRFSGRQFSNSRSEMNVSTLELGDSALYLCASSFQGAGIYEQYFGPGTRLTVT.

The V gene is TRBV7-6, the J gene TRBJ2-7, with TRBD2 matching 11 bases. Losses at the gene ends were 5 bases for V and 3 bases for J; bases not matched to a gene: 15. The CDR3 runs to 18 residues. Germline V gene lookup returns CDR1 SGHVS and CDR2 FNYEAQ. The CDR3 sequence is CASSQGLAGGGLFYEQYF. DNA of the CDR3: TGTGCCAGCAGCCAGGGGCTAGCGGGAGGCGGTTTGTTCTACGAGCAGTACTTC. Full variable domain (rest looked up from reference TRBV7-6 and TRBJ2-7): GAGVSQSPRYKVTKRGQDVALRCDPISGHVSLYWYRQALGQGPEFLTYFNYEAQQDKSGLPNDRFSAERPEGSISTLTIQRTEQRDSAMYRCASSQGLAGGGLFYEQYFGPGTRLTVT.

The chain has TRBV28 and TRBJ1-2; D possibly corresponds to TRBD1 (6 bases). The CDR3 runs to 14 residues. Germline CDR1 is MDHEN and CDR2 is SYDVKM. V was shortened by 3 bases and J by 8 bases, with 16 bases between the two germline ends. CDR3 DNA sequence: TGTGCCAGCAGTTTCCCCGGTGGGGGCGGAGGCTACACCTTC. This gives the protein CASSFPGGGGGYTF.

J is TRBJ1-2 and V is TRBV30, with D unclear. There are 13 residues in the CDR3. Germline-derived CDR1 and CDR2 are GTSNPN and SVGIG (reference sequence). Deletions cut 3 bases from V and 4 bases from J, with 12 bases between. The CDR3: CAWSPEYPYGYTF. The CDR3 bases are TGTGCCTGGAGCCCCGAATACCCCTATGGCTACACCTTC.